The subject of this entry is one TCR beta chain. Its target is unknown. V gave up 5 bases and J gave up 2 bases, with 15 bases separating them. The CDR3 is 15 amino acids. CDR1 and CDR2 (germline): MNHEY, SMNVEV (reference sequence). The authors sequenced patients whose flow cytometry had shown CD8+CD57+ cell expansion. Patients were treatment-naive when blood was sampled. The use of genomic DNA as template underpinned the TCR beta VDJ and CDR3 profiling. TCRdb passed the reads through MiXCR, listing each CDR3 protein once. The sample has more than 45,000 distinct CDR3 sequences; 57% are singletons. This record comes from a study of CD8+CD57+ T cells in acquired aplastic anemia. As for the study in general: Each DNA sample taken from sorted CD4+ and CD8+ cells came to about 3.2 ug on average. Study findings and constraints: Both patients and controls carried the same twenty-nine CD8+ CDR3 sequences. No significant patient-versus-control difference appeared in CD8+ Simpson's diversity.

The chain uses TRBV27 and TRBJ2-5; TRBD2 is a possible D gene (6 bases). The sequence was obtained from a human donor with aplastic anemia. Sequenced material: sorted CD4+, CD8+, or CD8+CD57+ T cells (not recorded which) from PBMCs. CDR3 DNA sequence: TGTGCCAGCAGTCCCACCGACGGGGGACAAGAGACCCAGTACTTC. It encodes CASSPTDGGQETQYF.